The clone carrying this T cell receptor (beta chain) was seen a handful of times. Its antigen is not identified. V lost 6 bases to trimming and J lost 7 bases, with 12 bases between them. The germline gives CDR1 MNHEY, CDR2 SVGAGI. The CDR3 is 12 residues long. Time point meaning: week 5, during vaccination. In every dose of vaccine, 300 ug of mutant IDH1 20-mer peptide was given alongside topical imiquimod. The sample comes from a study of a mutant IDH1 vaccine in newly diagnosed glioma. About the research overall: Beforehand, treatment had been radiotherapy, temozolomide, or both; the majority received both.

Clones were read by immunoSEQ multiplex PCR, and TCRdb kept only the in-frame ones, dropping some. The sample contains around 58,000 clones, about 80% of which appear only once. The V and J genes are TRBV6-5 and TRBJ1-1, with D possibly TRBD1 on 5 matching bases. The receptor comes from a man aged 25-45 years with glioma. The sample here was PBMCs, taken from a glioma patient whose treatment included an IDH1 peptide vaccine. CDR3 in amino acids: CASRMGPYEAFF. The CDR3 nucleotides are TGTGCCAGCAGAATGGGACCCTATGAAGCTTTCTTT.